Detailed here is one TCR beta chain. Its antigen target is currently unknown. Base quality data are lacking; no much larger clone is found one base away. The data are from a study of blood T cells in healthy people across ages (dated by TCRdb to the mid-2010s). Turning to the overall study: Template switching captured roughly one uniquely barcoded TCR beta cDNA molecule per two T cells in model experiments. Age-related changes in TCR beta repertoire diversity were measured in the study by deep sequencing normalized with unique cDNA molecular identifiers. Four age groups were formed from the donors: young (average approximately 16 years), middle-aged (more than 35), aged (around 68) and long-lived (about 80). Using the same blood draw, the study looked at two additional independent replicas of 1 million unique cDNA reads for two donors, one aged 18 to 30 and the other aged 80 or older. To avoid experimental bias, donors of different ages were randomly spread across the sequencing lanes.

CDR1 SGHVS and CDR2 FQNEAQ were looked up in the germline V gene. CDR3 length: 16 amino acids, cysteine to phenylalanine. Left in the record is the CDR3 DNA by itself, 48 bases read in frame from the first base. V sheds 5 bases and J sheds 0 bases, leaving 14 bases between their ends. Donors were about 36 systemically healthy Caucasian individuals from Russia aged 6 to 90 years. About 10 milliliters of peripheral blood were collected from each donor into EDTA-treated Vacutainer tubes. Ficoll-Paque density-gradient centrifugation was used to isolate PBMCs, with at least 7 million per sample. Total RNA was extracted from PBMCs with Trizol reagent, with at least 5 micrograms obtained per sample. For every donor, an aliquot of PBMCs went through flow cytometry to measure the percentages of naive CD45RAhigh/CD27high T cells. General conclusions and limits of the study: Total diversity estimates from one million sequenced T cells were considered lower bounds and underestimates. The long-lived group showed more naive CD4+ T cells, fewer expanded clones and increased TCR diversity than the aged group, suggesting age selection. Donor CMV infection status was unknown, potentially confounding age-related changes in expanded clonotypes. Bulk unsorted PBMC profiling prevented conclusive comparison of naive and antigen-experienced compartments. The percentage of naive T cells measured by flow cytometry correlated strongly with observed TCR beta diversity. As age increased, observed TCR beta diversity per million T cells dropped in a roughly linear way, and a significant reduction was already evident by age about 36.

The library was made by 5' RACE. Sequenced using an Illumina HiSeq 2500. A second PCR of roughly 7 to 11 cycles was run with a J-beta primer mix and a sample-barcoded 5' primer. Each TCR beta cDNA molecule received a unique molecular identifier from a template-switch 5' adaptor carrying 12 random nucleotides. At least 3 million CDR3-containing paired-end reads were obtained from each sample. The Mint cDNA synthesis kit, primed by a TRBC-specific oligonucleotide, was used to synthesize first-strand cDNA from all RNA. After uracil-DNA glycosylase treatment, a first 18-cycle PCR used universal primers M1SS and BC2_uni_R on all cDNA. In the authors' own workflow: For normalization, 1 million high-quality reads were randomly selected from each sample, with every read carrying a distinct molecular identifier. Instead of being binned into consensus sequences, reads with shared molecular identifiers were discarded. MiTCR, run with a Q25 quality threshold and the strictest error-elimination algorithm, handled CDR3 identification, clonotype clustering and error correction. A nonparametric unseen species model with Euler transformation was used to estimate lower-bound total TCR beta diversity. Clones were called with MiXCR by TCRdb after fastp trimmed the public reads at Q25, and only in-frame beta chains were retained. Each record represents a unique CDR3 protein, reported with the most common genes and DNA among its rows. The authors' filters were not applied to this entry. In all, the sample holds roughly 2 million distinct CDR3 sequences, and about 49% of those were seen once. Of the sample, about 2.1% falls within the top ten clones.

This TCR was sampled from a woman aged 35 to 49 in good health. The sample consisted of blood. The chain was built from TRBV7-8 and TRBJ2-1; a confident D gene designation cannot be given. The nucleotides are TGTGCCAGCAGCATCTACCCGGAAAGCTCCTACAATGAGCAGTTCTTC. It encodes CASSIYPESSYNEQFF.